This T cell receptor (beta chain) was sequenced for a study of blood T cell repertoires in COVID-19. Germline V gives CDR1 SGHNT, CDR2 YYREEE (reference sequence). The CDR3 is 20 amino acids. With 4 bases clipped from V and 1 base from J, the junction kept 15 bases outside the gene matches. Profiled with immunoSEQ multiplex PCR; TCRdb holds only in-frame clones, not every one. The table lists 200,000 to 250,000 clones, approximately 91% of them singletons, with roughly 2.5% in the top ten. This sequence was found in an older woman with acute or convalescent COVID-19. This rearrangement joins TRBV5-4 to TRBJ2-6, with 9 bases matching TRBD1. The sequenced sample consisted of peripheral blood. The CDR3 coding sequence is TGTGCCAGCAGCCGGGTCAGAATGGGACAGGGCCAATCTGGGGCCAACGTCCTGACTTTC. It specifies CASSRVRMGQGQSGANVLTF. Full variable domain (remainder filled in from reference TRBV5-4 and TRBJ2-6): ETGVTQSPTHLIKTRGQQVTLRCSSQSGHNTVSWYQQALGQGPQFIFQYYREEENGRGNFPPRFSGLQFPNYSSELNVNALELDDSALYLCASSRVRMGQGQSGANVLTFGAGSRLTVL.